Here is one TCR beta chain with its context. Antigen unknown. Until they underwent thyroid surgery, no patient had received any treatment. The source of the sample is a study of metastatic and nonmetastatic thyroid tumors. On the study more broadly: Across peripheral blood and tumor or nodule tissue samples taken from malignant and benign thyroid patients, the repertoires were compared with one another.

This CDR3 region has 12 residues. Trimming shortened V by 5 bases and J by 0 bases, and 8 bases separated the two germline ends. Germline-derived CDR1 and CDR2 are GTSNPN and SVGIG (reference sequence). Study results and caveats: Benign nodules were reported to have significantly lower TCR beta diversity than malignant thyroid tumors, in blood and tumor.

Via MiXCR, TCRdb re-called the PCR reads. The profile shows about 20,000 clones, around 40% of them singletons. The sample comprised blood. This clonotype originated in a male donor with papillary thyroid cancer or a benign thyroid nodule (not recorded which). Some clones in this sample may be carry-over from other donors' samples. The chain joins TRBV30 to TRBJ2-7; D gene unclear. CDR3: CAWAGNSYEQYF. The CDR3 bases are TGTGCCTGGGCTGGGAACTCCTACGAGCAGTACTTC. The full variable domain, in which reference TRBV30 and TRBJ2-7 provide the parts outside the CDR3, is SQTIHQWPATLVQPVGSPLSLECTVEGTSNPNLYWYRQAAGRGLQLLFYSVGIGQISSEVPQNLSASRPQDRQFILSSKKLLLSDSGFYLCAWAGNSYEQYFGPGTRLTVT.